This T cell receptor (beta chain) was retrieved from a study of blood T cell repertoires in COVID-19. In the authors' methods: Estimated nucleated cell counts came from reference gene primer amplification. Assay: immunoSEQ multiplex PCR; the TCRdb copy retains only in-frame clones and omits some. The V and J calls and clone size come from that table; D and trimming were worked out from the DNA. The table has 150,000 or so clones, about 90% seen once. Each participant's cohort was designated according to participant-reported clinical history. This CDR3 contains 16 residues. Germline V gene data show CDR1 as MNHEY and CDR2 as SMNVEV (reference sequence). Trimming pared 6 bases from V and 3 bases from J, leaving 18 bases between.

This receptor was obtained from a woman between 40 and 50 years old who had been exposed to COVID-19. Specimen: PBMCs or T cells enriched from blood (not recorded which). V gene TRBV27 combines with J gene TRBJ2-1; D might be TRBD1 (6 bases). The CDR3 coding sequence is TGTGCCAGCAGACCCCCGCCGGACAGCTACTACAATGAGCAGTTCTTC. Amino acids: CASRPPPDSYYNEQFF.